The source of this T cell receptor (beta chain) is a study of Ad26.COV2.S vaccination and SARS-CoV-2 variants. On the study more broadly: Administration of Ad26.COV2.S was intramuscular, either once or twice 56 days apart. Study conclusions and caveats: Those who received the vaccine showed greater spike-specific TCR breadth than those given placebo.

Note on this clone: Its target is not known.

Indicated treatment: over 15 received Ad26.COV2.S at low or high dose, single or two shots; about 5 received placebo; per-sample allocation not given. Samples came from day 63 after the first vaccine or placebo injection. V lost 0 bases to trimming and J lost 4 bases, with 10 bases between them. This CDR3 is 14 amino acids long. CDR1 and CDR2 from the germline V gene are SGHRS and YFSETQ. Profiling relied on immunoSEQ multiplex PCR, and the TCRdb table lists in-frame clones only, not all of them. The sample includes around 320,000 clones, around 83% seen only once; the top ten take more than 1.5%. The starting material was peripheral blood, obtained in a trial of Ad26.COV2.S vaccine versus placebo. The chain is built from TRBV5-1 and TRBJ1-1; no clear D. The source of this sequence is a person aged 18-60 years who received the Ad26.COV2.S COVID-19 vaccine or a placebo. Here the CDR3 DNA reads TGCGCCAGCAGCTTGGCTGTGGGCGTCACTGAAGCTTTCTTT. Translating gives CASSLAVGVTEAFF.